Sequencing of this T cell receptor (beta chain) was carried out in a study of T cell responses to AZD1222 COVID-19 vaccine. Study outcomes and limitations: The span of vaccine-associated CD4 TCRs extended across spike, with dominance at 160-218 and 743-854.

This clone was counted once. Antigen specificity is unknown. TCRdb's table, derived via immunoSEQ multiplex PCR, lists solely in-frame clones and lacks some. Seen here are 140,000 to 150,000 clones, around 93% observed once, and the top ten hold roughly 3.3%. The V gene's germline CDR1 is SGHTS and CDR2 YDEGEE. The CDR3 has 15 residues. Trimming took off 3 bases at V and 4 bases at J, with 13 bases between the two ends. The sequenced sample was peripheral blood, obtained 28 days after the second AZD1222 dose. The genes are TRBV5-8 and TRBJ2-2, with D possibly matching TRBD1 (6 bases). The receptor was derived from an adult who received the AZD1222 COVID-19 vaccine. The CDR3 loop is CASSSWGLLTGELFF. CDR3 DNA: TGTGCCAGCAGCTCCTGGGGGCTACTCACCGGGGAGCTGTTTTTT. Full variable domain (remainder filled in from reference TRBV5-8 and TRBJ2-2): EAGVTQSPTHLIKTRGQQATLRCSPISGHTSVYWYQQALGLGLQFLLWYDEGEERNRGNFPPRFSGRQFPNYSSELNVNALELEDSALYLCASSSWGLLTGELFFGEGSRLTVL.